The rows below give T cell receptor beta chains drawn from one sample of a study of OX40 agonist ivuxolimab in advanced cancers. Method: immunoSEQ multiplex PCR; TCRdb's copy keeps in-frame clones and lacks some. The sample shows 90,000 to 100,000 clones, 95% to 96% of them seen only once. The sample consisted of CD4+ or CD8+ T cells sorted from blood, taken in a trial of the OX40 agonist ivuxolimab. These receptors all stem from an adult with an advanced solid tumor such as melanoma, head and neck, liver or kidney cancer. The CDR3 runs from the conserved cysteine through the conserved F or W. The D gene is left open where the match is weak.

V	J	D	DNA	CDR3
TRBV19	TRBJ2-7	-	TGTGCCAGTAGTATGGGCCAGGGTTCCTACGAGCAGTACTTC	CASSMGQGSYEQYF
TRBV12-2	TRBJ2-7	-	TGTGCAAGTCAAAGTCATGAGGGGGGAGGCGAGCAGTACTTC	CASQSHEGGGEQYF
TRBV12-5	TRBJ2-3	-	TGTGCTAGTGGTCGGAAAACAGATACGCAGTATTTT	CASGRKTDTQYF
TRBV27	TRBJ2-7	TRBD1	TGTGCCAGCAGGGAGGACAGGGATCACTACGAGCAGTACTTC	CASREDRDHYEQYF
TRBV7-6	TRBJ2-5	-	TGTGCCAGCAGCTTAGCGAAGGGGTATGAGACCCAGTACTTC	CASSLAKGYETQYF
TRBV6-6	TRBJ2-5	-	TGTGCCAGCAGGCCCGGGGGGCGGGAACTCCAAGAGACCCAGTACTTC	CASRPGGRELQETQYF
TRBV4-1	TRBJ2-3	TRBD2	TGCGCCAGCAGCCAAGACGGGGGGGCTCGGGCAGATACGCAGTATTTT	CASSQDGGARADTQYF
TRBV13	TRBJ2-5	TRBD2	TGTGCCAGCAGCTCCCGGACTAGCGGGATGGGGGAGACCCAGTACTTC	CASSSRTSGMGETQYF
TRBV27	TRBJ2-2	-	TGTGCCAGCAGTTTTCTCTTGGGGCCTAACACCGGGGAGCTGTTTTTT	CASSFLLGPNTGELFF
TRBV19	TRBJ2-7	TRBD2	TGTGCCAGTAGTATTAGCGGGGGGGCCAACGAGCAGTACTTC	CASSISGGANEQYF
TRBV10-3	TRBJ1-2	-	TGTGCCATCAGTGAGTCAGGCCCCGGTAACTATGGCTACACCTTC	CAISESGPGNYGYTF
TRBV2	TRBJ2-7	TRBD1	TGTGCCAGCAGTGCTGGGGGACAGGGGGTCTACGAGCAGTACTTC	CASSAGGQGVYEQYF
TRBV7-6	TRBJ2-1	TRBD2	TGTGCCAGCTGCGCCCGGGAGGGTTTTGAGCAGTTCTTC	CASCAREGFEQFF
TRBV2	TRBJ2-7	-	TGTGCCAGCAGTGAAGGCTACGAGCAGTACTTC	CASSEGYEQYF
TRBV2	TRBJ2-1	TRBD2	TGTGCCACGACTAGCGGGGGGGCCTTAAGTGGAAATGAGCAGTTCTTC	CATTSGGALSGNEQFF
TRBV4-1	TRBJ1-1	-	TGCGCCAGCAGCCAAGGGCAACAGGGAGAAGCCGAAGCTTTCTTT	CASSQGQQGEAEAFF
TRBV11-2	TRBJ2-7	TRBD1	TGTGCCAGCAGCCCAGGGACAGATTACGAGCAGTACTTC	CASSPGTDYEQYF
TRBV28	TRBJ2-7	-	TGTGCCAGCAGTTTATACACAGCGGTTCCCACCGAGCAGTACTTC	CASSLYTAVPTEQYF
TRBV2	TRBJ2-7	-	TGTGCCAGCAGTGGGAAACTAAAACAACACGAGCAGTACTTC	CASSGKLKQHEQYF
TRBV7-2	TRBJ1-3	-	TGTGCCAGCAGCCCCTCTGGAAACACCATATATTTT	CASSPSGNTIYF
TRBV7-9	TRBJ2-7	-	TGTGCCAGCAGCTTAGGTAGGGCCTACGAGCAGTACTTC	CASSLGRAYEQYF
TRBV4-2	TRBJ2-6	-	TGTGCCAGCAGCCAAGTAGGGGTCCTCTCTGGGGCCAACGTCCTGACTTTC	CASSQVGVLSGANVLTF
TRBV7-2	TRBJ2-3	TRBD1	TGTGCCAGCAGCTTAGTGGGCAGGGGGAACGTTGTAACGCAGTATTTT	CASSLVGRGNVVTQYF
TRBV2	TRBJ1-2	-	TGTGCCAGCGGTAGCAGGGAGTATGGCTACACCTTC	CASGSREYGYTF
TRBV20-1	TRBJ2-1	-	TGCAGTGCTAGAGATGGAGCGGGACAATTCTTC	CSARDGAGQFF
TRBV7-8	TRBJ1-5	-	TGTGCCAGCAGCTTTATGGTCAGATATAGCAATCAGCCCCAGCATTTT	CASSFMVRYSNQPQHF
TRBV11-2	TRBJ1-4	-	TGTGCCAGCAGCTCCCCCCCGGGCGAAAAACTGTTTTTT	CASSSPPGEKLFF
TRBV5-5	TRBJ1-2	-	TGTGCCAGCAGCTTGGGAGGCAGATCGGGAGGCTACACCTTC	CASSLGGRSGGYTF
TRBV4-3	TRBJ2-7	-	TGCGCCAGCAGCCAAGATAGGTACTCCTACGAGCAGTACTTC	CASSQDRYSYEQYF
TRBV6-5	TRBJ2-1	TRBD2	TGTGCCAGCAGTTACGGGCGGGGGGGCCAGTATGAGCAGTTCTTC	CASSYGRGGQYEQFF